Listed here are 7 T cell receptor beta chains from one sample, sequenced in a study of cytomegalovirus exposure and HLA in healthy donors. The primer mix had 60 Vbeta and 13 Jbeta primers. Repertoires were generated with immunoSEQ multiplex PCR, while TCRdb's copy carries only in-frame clones and drops some. The top ten clones hold 4% to 6% of a sample with over 150,000 clones, approximately 84% of them seen once. Sequencing input: PBMCs. These receptor sequences come from a girl between 10 and 17 years old in good health and CMV-seropositive.

This clone was seen just once. The chain is built from TRBV5-1 and TRBJ1-1; D might be TRBD1 (5 bases). Germline CDR1 SGHRS, CDR2 YFSETQ. The length of the CDR3 is 13 residues. V lost 4 bases, J lost 1 base, and 8 bases lay in between. The CDR3 DNA reads TGCGCCAGCAGCCGGCAGGGGAACACTGAAGCTTTCTTT. Translated, it gives CASSRQGNTEAFF.

V is TRBV5-6 and J is TRBJ1-5; 8 bases agree with TRBD1. Germline trimming cut 2 bases from V and 5 bases from J; bases unmatched to any gene: 9. The germline gives CDR1 SGHDT, CDR2 YYEEEE. The CDR3 has 16 amino acids. The CDR3 reads CASSFGTGWGHQPQHF. The CDR3 DNA follows: TGTGCCAGCAGCTTCGGGACAGGTTGGGGACATCAGCCCCAGCATTTT.

J is TRBJ2-5 and V is TRBV5-4, with a weak D call TRBD1 (6 bases). This CDR3 contains 15 residues. The germline V gene encodes CDR1 SGHNT and CDR2 YYREEE (reference sequence). Trimming cost V 6 bases and J 2 bases, with 17 bases left between them. The CDR3 is CASNPGHKKQETQYF. In DNA, the CDR3 is TGTGCCAGCAATCCGGGACACAAAAAACAAGAGACCCAGTACTTC. The whole variable domain, remainder taken from reference TRBV5-4 and TRBJ2-5, is ETGVTQSPTHLIKTRGQQVTLRCSSQSGHNTVSWYQQALGQGPQFIFQYYREEENGRGNFPPRFSGLQFPNYSSELNVNALELDDSALYLCASNPGHKKQETQYFGPGTRLLVL.

The chain recombines TRBV9 with TRBJ1-1; unclear D gene. V shed 0 bases and J shed 4 bases, with 10 bases lying between them. The CDR3 extends over 14 amino acids. Per the germline V gene, CDR1 is SGDLS and CDR2 is YYNGEE. The DNA of the CDR3 is TGTGCCAGCAGCGTAGGGCCGGAGTCCACTGAAGCTTTCTTT. Its protein product is CASSVGPESTEAFF. The variable domain in full, completed from reference TRBV9 and TRBJ1-1, reads DSGVTQTPKHLITATGQRVTLRCSPRSGDLSVYWYQQSLDQGLQFLIQYYNGEERAKGNILERFSAQQFPDLHSELNLSSLELGDSALYFCASSVGPESTEAFFGQGTRLTVV.

CDR3 in DNA: TGTGCCAGCAGTGACTCTGGACAGCTACCAACTAATGAAAAACTGTTTTTT. It yields the protein CASSDSGQLPTNEKLFF. The rearrangement links TRBV6-4 to TRBJ1-4; D may be TRBD1 (6 bases). In germline, CDR1 is MRHNA, CDR2 SNTAGT. V was shortened by 0 bases and J by 0 bases, with 11 bases between the two germline ends. The CDR3 runs to 17 residues.

The chain employs TRBV9 and TRBJ1-2; D is undetermined. The CDR3 totals 17 residues. The V end lost 3 bases, the J end lost 0 bases, and 18 bases lay between the germline ends. Per germline, CDR1 SGDLS and CDR2 YYNGEE. CDR3 sequence reads: CASSDREITPTNYGYTF. In DNA, the CDR3 is TGTGCCAGCAGCGACCGGGAAATCACGCCTACTAACTATGGCTACACCTTC.

The chain carries TRBV27 and TRBJ1-5; maybe TRBD1 (5 bases). This CDR3 has 16 amino acids. Trimming cost V 1 base and J 3 bases, with 13 bases left between them. Per the germline V gene, CDR1 is MNHEY and CDR2 is SMNVEV (reference sequence). In DNA, the CDR3 is TGTGCCAGCAGTTTATTAGGGGTATATGACAATCAGCCCCAGCATTTT. This codes for CASSLLGVYDNQPQHF.